These 19 T cell receptor beta chains share one sample of origin, sequenced in a study of CD8 T cells in ankylosing spondylitis. TCRdb used MiXCR to reprocess the 5' RACE reads, holding one entry per CDR3 protein. This table holds 500,000 to 550,000 distinct CDR3 sequences, over 9.5% found once. No antigen is known for these receptors. General study findings and limits: Ankylosing spondylitis blood appeared to be characterized by a TCR beta motif of under ten highly homologous variants.

Material: blood, either unsorted or a sorted T cell fraction (not recorded which). Receptors originate from a male donor with ankylosing spondylitis.

This clonotype was seen many times. The chain couples TRBV5-1 to TRBJ2-2; 10 nucleotides agree with TRBD2. J was trimmed by 2 bases and V by 4 bases; bases with no gene match: 8. The CDR3 is made up of 17 amino acids. Germline V gives CDR1 SGHRS, CDR2 YFSETQ. This chain's CDR3 is CASSRPTSGENTGELFF. Here the CDR3 DNA reads TGCGCCAGCAGCCGACCAACTAGCGGGGAAAACACCGGGGAGCTGTTTTTT. The variable domain in full, with the rest retrieved from reference TRBV5-1 and TRBJ2-2, is KAGVTQTPRYLIKTRGQQVTLSCSPISGHRSVSWYQQTPGQGLQFLFEYFSETQRNKGNFPGRFSGRQFSNSRSEMNVSTLELGDSALYLCASSRPTSGENTGELFFGEGSRLTVL.

In this sample, this clonotype turned up a few times. V gene TRBV20-1 combines with J gene TRBJ2-1, with TRBD1 matching 8 bases. Germline V gene data show CDR1 as DFQATT and CDR2 as SNEGSKA (reference sequence). Germline trimming cut 3 bases from V and 4 bases from J; bases unmatched to any gene: 8. The CDR3 is made up of 15 amino acids. Here the CDR3 reads CSARQGQAKYNEQFF. CDR3 in DNA: TGCAGTGCTAGGCAGGGACAGGCTAAGTACAATGAGCAGTTCTTC.

J is TRBJ2-5 and V is TRBV20-1, with 12 nucleotides matching TRBD2. Germline V CDR1 and CDR2: DFQATT, SNEGSKA (reference sequence). Losses at the gene ends were 6 bases for V and 2 bases for J; bases not matched to a gene: 10. CDR3 length: 16 amino acids. CDR3 nucleotide sequence: TGCAGTGCGGAACCTCCTAGCGGGAGGGGACAAGAGACCCAGTACTTC. Translating gives CSAEPPSGRGQETQYF.

The rearrangement links TRBV7-2 to TRBJ2-5; perhaps TRBD2 as D (5 bases). V was pared by 0 bases and J by 5 bases, with 16 bases between. In germline, CDR1 is SGHTA, CDR2 FQGNSA. The CDR3 consists of 16 residues. The CDR3 is CASSLARASGLETQYF. As DNA, the CDR3 is TGTGCCAGCAGCTTAGCGAGGGCTAGTGGTTTGGAGACCCAGTACTTC.

This chain joins TRBV11-3 and TRBJ2-1; TRBD2 matches at 9 bases. Germline values: CDR1 SGHNT, CDR2 YENEEA. V lost 7 bases to trimming and J lost 1 base; unmatched junction nucleotides: 5. The CDR3 is 15 amino acids. CDR3 bases: TGTGCCAGCACGAGAGCGGGAGGTTCCTACAATGAGCAGTTCTTC. This translates into CASTRAGGSYNEQFF.

In this sample, this clonotype turned up a few times. This chain connects TRBV20-1 to TRBJ2-2, with 12 bases identical to TRBD2. J was trimmed by 6 bases and V by 6 bases; bases with no gene match: 8. CDR1 DFQATT and CDR2 SNEGSKA come from the germline V gene (reference sequence). This CDR3 spans 15 amino acids. The CDR3 region is CSATLAGGPPGELFF. CDR3 coding DNA: TGCAGTGCCACCCTAGCGGGAGGGCCCCCCGGGGAGCTGTTTTTT.

In the case of this clonotype: Sequence at one end of the junction differs from germline and may be a read error. The V call is TRBV3-1, the J call TRBJ2-1, with 7 nucleotides matching TRBD1. The CDR3 contains 14 residues. The V gene's germline CDR1 is LGHDT and CDR2 YNNKEL (reference sequence). The CDR3 bases are TGTGCCAGCAGCCAAGATACAAGTGTGACAGGGTTAAGGTTC. Translation gives CASSQDTSVTGLRF.

In this sample, this clonotype turned up many times. V gene TRBV12-3 or TRBV12-4 combines with J gene TRBJ2-1; 9 bases match TRBD1. Losses at the gene ends were 5 bases for V and 4 bases for J; bases not matched to a gene: 6. The CDR3 runs 15 residues. The CDR3 DNA sequence: TGTGCCAGCAGTCCCCGGACAGGGGTTTACAATGAGCAGTTCTTC. Its protein product is CASSPRTGVYNEQFF.

This chain's CDR3 is CSAAEYYGYTF. The CDR3 region has the DNA TGCAGTGCTGCTGAATACTATGGCTACACCTTC. The chain joins TRBV20-1 to TRBJ1-2; D not resolved. The germline V gene encodes CDR1 DFQATT and CDR2 SNEGSKA (reference sequence). V was clipped by 5 bases and J by 3 bases, with 7 bases between them. The CDR3 contains 11 residues.

The chain recombines TRBV14 with TRBJ1-1; D is undetermined. With 4 bases removed from V and 3 bases from J, the gap between germline ends came to 15 bases. This CDR3 contains 15 residues. Germline V gives CDR1 SGHDN, CDR2 FVKESK. The CDR3 spells CASSPSLSVYTEAFF. CDR3 DNA sequence: TGTGCCAGCAGCCCATCTCTTTCAGTGTACACTGAAGCTTTCTTT. The full variable domain, completed using reference TRBV14 and TRBJ1-1, is EAGVTQFPSHSVIEKGQTVTLRCDPISGHDNLYWYRRVMGKEIKFLLHFVKESKQDESGMPNNRFLAERTGGTYSTLKVQPAELEDSGVYFCASSPSLSVYTEAFFGQGTRLTVV.

The chain carries TRBV20-1 and TRBJ1-2; the D is unclear. V lost 5 bases to trimming and J lost 4 bases, with 17 bases between them. The germline gives CDR1 DFQATT, CDR2 SNEGSKA (reference sequence). The CDR3 loop spans 14 amino acids. The CDR3 bases are TGCAGTGCTGGAACTAGCAGGAGTTTCTATGGCTACACCTTC. Its translation is CSAGTSRSFYGYTF.

In nucleotides, the CDR3 is TGTGCCAGCAGTGAATATAGTAGGGCCGGGCCCGAAGCTTTCTTT. It is translated as CASSEYSRAGPEAFF. V and J are TRBV25-1 and TRBJ1-1; D remains unclear. The CDR3 spans 15 residues. Per germline, CDR1 MGHDK and CDR2 SYGVNS. V lost 0 bases, J lost 8 bases, and 16 bases lay in between.

There are a few counts of this clonotype. The CDR3 region is CASSFPTKAGQSSGTDTQYF. The DNA for the CDR3 is TGTGCCAGCAGCTTCCCGACTAAAGCGGGACAATCGAGTGGCACAGATACGCAGTATTTT. The V and J genes are TRBV11-2 and TRBJ2-3; D might be TRBD2 (7 bases). Trimming removed 3 bases at V and 1 base at J, with 26 bases between. Germline V gives CDR1 SGHAT, CDR2 FQNNGV. The CDR3 extends over 20 amino acids.

This clonotype was seen a handful of times. CDR3 region: CASSYNRVELFF. The CDR3 DNA is TGTGCCAGCAGCTACAACAGGGTTGAGCTGTTTTTT. V and J are TRBV7-9 and TRBJ1-4; a weak D match, TRBD1 (6 bases). The CDR3 contains 12 residues. Germline CDR1 is SEHNR and CDR2 is FQNEAQ (reference sequence). Trimming took 4 bases from V and 14 from J, leaving 14 bases between them.

The V call is TRBV14, the J call TRBJ2-7, with D possibly matching TRBD1 (5 bases). The CDR3 extends over 15 amino acids. Germline values: CDR1 SGHDN, CDR2 FVKESK. V was trimmed by 1 base and J by 3 bases, leaving 13 bases between them. DNA for the CDR3: TGTGCCAGCAGCCAAGTAGCCAGGGCGTACTACGAGCAGTACTTC. Protein product: CASSQVARAYYEQYF.

Here the CDR3 DNA reads TGCAGCGCAGGACAGGGATGGAACACTGAAGCTTTCTTT. Its translation is CSAGQGWNTEAFF. The rearrangement uses TRBV29-1 and TRBJ1-1, with 8 bases matching TRBD1. V dropped 7 bases and J dropped 1; count of bases not matched to a gene: 5. Germline V gene lookup returns CDR1 SQVTM and CDR2 ANQGSEA. The CDR3 is 13 residues long.

This clonotype has at least ten counts. V and J are TRBV24-1 and TRBJ2-3, with a tentative D call TRBD2 (5 bases). The CDR3 has 15 amino acids. CDR1 and CDR2 from the germline V gene are KGHDR and SFDVKD. V was pared by 4 bases and J by 4 bases, with 14 bases between. The CDR3 spells CATSDPRGPADTQYF. The DNA for the CDR3 is TGTGCCACCAGTGACCCCAGAGGGCCCGCAGATACGCAGTATTTT.

This clonotype was seen a few times. V usage is TRBV4-1 and J usage is TRBJ2-4; 9 positions agree with TRBD1. The CDR3 runs 17 residues. Trimming removed 3 bases from V and 3 bases from J; junction bases left unmatched: 9. CDR1 is MGHRA and CDR2 is YSYEKL in the germline V gene. The CDR3 region has the DNA TGCGCCAGCAGCCAGGAGGGACAGGGAAAAGGCAAAAACATTCAGTACTTC. Residues: CASSQEGQGKGKNIQYF.

This clonotype came up a few times. V usage is TRBV5-1 and J usage is TRBJ2-4, with 8 bases lining up with TRBD2. This CDR3 contains 14 residues. Trimming at V came to 0 bases and at J to 5 bases, leaving 1 base not matched to a gene. The V gene's germline CDR1 is SGHRS and CDR2 YFSETQ. CDR3 amino acids: CASSLAGRENIQYF. For the CDR3, the DNA is TGCGCCAGCAGCTTGGCCGGGAGGGAAAACATTCAGTACTTC.